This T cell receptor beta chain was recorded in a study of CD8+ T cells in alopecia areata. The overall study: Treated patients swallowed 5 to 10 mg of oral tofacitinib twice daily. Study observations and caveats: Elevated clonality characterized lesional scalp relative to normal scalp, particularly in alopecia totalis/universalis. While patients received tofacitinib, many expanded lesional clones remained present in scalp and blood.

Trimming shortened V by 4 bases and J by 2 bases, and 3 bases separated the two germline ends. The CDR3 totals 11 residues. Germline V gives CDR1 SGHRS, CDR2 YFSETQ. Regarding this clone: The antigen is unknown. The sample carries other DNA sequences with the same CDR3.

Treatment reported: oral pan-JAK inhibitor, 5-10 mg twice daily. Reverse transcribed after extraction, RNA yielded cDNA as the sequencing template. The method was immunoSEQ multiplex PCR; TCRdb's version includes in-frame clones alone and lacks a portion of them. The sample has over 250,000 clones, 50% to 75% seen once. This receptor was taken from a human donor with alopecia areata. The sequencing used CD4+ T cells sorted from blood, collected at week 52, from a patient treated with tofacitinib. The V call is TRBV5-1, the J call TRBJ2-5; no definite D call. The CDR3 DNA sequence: TGCGCCAGCAGCGCACAAGAGACCCAGTACTTC. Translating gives CASSAQETQYF. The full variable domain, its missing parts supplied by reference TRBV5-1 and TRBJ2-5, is KAGVTQTPRYLIKTRGQQVTLSCSPISGHRSVSWYQQTPGQGLQFLFEYFSETQRNKGNFPGRFSGRQFSNSRSEMNVSTLELGDSALYLCASSAQETQYFGPGTRLLVL.